This T cell receptor (beta chain) was observed in a study of T cells in localized non-small cell lung cancer. Assay: immunoSEQ multiplex PCR; the TCRdb copy retains only in-frame clones and omits some. The sample includes tens of thousands of clones, roughly 87% of them seen just once. The CDR3 loop spans 21 amino acids. Germline V gives CDR1 SGDLS, CDR2 YYNGEE. V lost 4 bases to trimming and J lost 2 bases; unmatched junction nucleotides: 25. Study-wide points: Among blood samples, higher T cell density accompanied longer overall survival. Uninvolved nearby lung showed the greatest T cell clonality, exceeding that found in tumor.

To note about this clone: Antigen unknown.

The TCR sequence derives from a woman aged 35-70 years with stage I lung adenocarcinoma. Source: peripheral blood, taken before any cancer treatment. This sequence joins TRBV9 and TRBJ2-5; 8 positions match TRBD2. The CDR3 DNA follows: TGTGCCAGCAGCACCCATCCTGCCGGGACTAGTCGACAGACCGATCAAGAGACCCAGTACTTC. Translated: CASSTHPAGTSRQTDQETQYF. Full variable domain (remainder filled in from reference TRBV9 and TRBJ2-5): DSGVTQTPKHLITATGQRVTLRCSPRSGDLSVYWYQQSLDQGLQFLIQYYNGEERAKGNILERFSAQQFPDLHSELNLSSLELGDSALYFCASSTHPAGTSRQTDQETQYFGPGTRLLVL.